Listed here are 25 T cell receptor beta chains from one sample, sequenced in a study of T-cell memory formation after mild COVID-19. MiXCR, applied by TCRdb to the 5' RACE reads, yields one record per CDR3 protein. Of around 530,000 distinct CDR3 sequences listed, approximately 21% were seen once; the top ten hold approximately 8.4%. The sequenced sample consisted of PBMCs or a T cell subset sorted from them (not recorded which). The source of these receptors is an adult woman who had mild COVID-19 (a few samples of this study predate the infection). Cell type and time point are not known.

This clonotype was observed a handful of times. V usage is TRBV7-2 and J usage is TRBJ1-1, with 8 bases fitting TRBD1. CDR3 length: 14 amino acids. V dropped 5 bases and J dropped 5; count of bases not matched to a gene: 7. The germline V gene has CDR1 SGHTA and CDR2 FQGNSA. CDR3 loop: CASSQDRARTEAFF. CDR3 bases: TGTGCCAGCAGCCAGGACAGGGCCAGGACTGAAGCTTTCTTT.

This chain connects TRBV2 to TRBJ2-3, with D tentatively TRBD1 (7 bases). This CDR3 comprises 15 residues. The V and J ends lost 7 bases and 3 bases respectively, with 17 bases between them. Per the germline V gene, CDR1 is SNHLY and CDR2 is FYNNEI. The CDR3 DNA follows: TGTGCCAGCAACCAAGGGGGCGGGATTACAGATACGCAGTATTTT. Its translation is CASNQGGGITDTQYF.

The rearrangement joins TRBV6-6 to TRBJ1-1; 9 bases match TRBD1. The germline CDR1 and CDR2 sequences are MNHNY and SVGAGI (reference sequence). This CDR3 region has 14 residues. The J segment lost 10 bases and the V segment lost 6 bases, leaving 12 bases of the junction unmatched. The CDR3 region has the DNA TGTGCCAGCAGGGACCCTCCCGGGACAGGGTTAGCTTTCTTT. Translation gives CASRDPPGTGLAFF.

The table lists this clonotype with a few counts. V usage is TRBV4-1 and J usage is TRBJ2-3, with D uncertain. CDR3 size: 16 residues. From germline, CDR1 is MGHRA and CDR2 YSYEKL. The V gene lost 1 base and the J gene lost 5 bases, with 16 bases spanning the gap. The chain's CDR3 is CASSQVTNRAVDTQYF. In DNA form, the CDR3 reads TGCGCCAGCAGCCAAGTTACAAACAGAGCCGTAGATACGCAGTATTTT.

This clonotype occurred many times. The chain carries TRBV7-9 and TRBJ2-7, with D unresolved. This CDR3 comprises 11 residues. The germline gives CDR1 SEHNR, CDR2 FQNEAQ (reference sequence). The V end was cut by 2 bases, the J end by 12 bases, with 11 bases between. The CDR3 sequence: CASSLITKRYF. CDR3 nucleotide sequence: TGTGCCAGCAGCTTAATAACAAAAAGGTACTTC.

The sample holds a few counts of this clonotype. The chain uses TRBV4-3 and TRBJ1-2, with TRBD1 matching over 9 bases. This CDR3 spans 14 amino acids. Germline V CDR1 and CDR2: LGHNA, YSLEER. V shed 3 bases and J 4 bases; nucleotides not matched to a gene: 3. The CDR3 coding sequence is TGCGCCAGCAGCCAGGGGACAGGGACCTATGGCTACACCTTC. Its protein is CASSQGTGTYGYTF.

The rearrangement links TRBV12-3 or TRBV12-4 to TRBJ1-3; possibly TRBD1 for D (6 bases). CDR3 length: 15 amino acids. V was trimmed by 11 bases and J by 0 bases, leaving 17 bases between them. The CDR3 spells CACTLRGASGNTIYF. CDR3 in DNA: TGTGCCTGTACTCTTCGGGGGGCCTCTGGAAACACCATATATTTT.

This clonotype came up a few times. This chain joins TRBV20-1 and TRBJ1-2; D might be TRBD1 (6 bases). Trimming left V 6 bases short and J 4 bases short, with 18 bases between. This CDR3 has 14 amino acids. Germline V gene data show CDR1 as DFQATT and CDR2 as SNEGSKA (reference sequence). In nucleotides, the CDR3 is TGCAGTGCCCAACCGGGACATCGGATCTATGGCTACACCTTC. This gives the protein CSAQPGHRIYGYTF.

This clonotype was seen only a few times. V gene TRBV27 combines with J gene TRBJ2-1; tentative D call: TRBD1 (5 bases). Trimming removed 6 bases at V and 0 bases at J, with 18 bases between. There are 17 residues in the CDR3. In germline, CDR1 is MNHEY, CDR2 SMNVEV (reference sequence). The CDR3 loop reads CASRQIQGSSSYNEQFF. CDR3 nucleotides: TGTGCCAGCAGACAAATTCAGGGCTCGAGCTCCTACAATGAGCAGTTCTTC.

J is TRBJ2-1 and V is TRBV7-8, with 9 bases matching TRBD1. The germline CDR1 and CDR2 sequences are SGHVS and FQNEAQ. The junction had 6 bases not matched to a gene; V was cut back by 5 bases and J by 7 bases. The CDR3 has 14 residues. CDR3 sequence reads: CASSHWDRVNEQFF. The CDR3, as DNA: TGTGCCAGCAGCCATTGGGACAGGGTAAATGAGCAGTTCTTC.

The chain has TRBV19 and TRBJ1-1; the match to TRBD1 covers 7 bases. With V trimmed by 5 bases and J by 7 bases, 7 bases remained unmatched. The CDR3 length is 13 residues. The germline V gene encodes CDR1 LNHDA and CDR2 SQIVND (reference sequence). CDR3 nucleotides: TGTGCCAGTAGTGCAGGGGGAGGCGGTGAAGCTTTCTTT. The encoded protein is CASSAGGGGEAFF. Full variable domain (outside the CDR3, taken from reference TRBV19 and TRBJ1-1): DGGITQSPKYLFRKEGQNVTLSCEQNLNHDAMYWYRQDPGQGLRLIYYSQIVNDFQKGDIAEGYSVSREKKESFPLTVTSAQKNPTAFYLCASSAGGGGEAFFGQGTRLTVV.

This chain connects TRBV6-5 to TRBJ2-7, with 8 bases matching TRBD1. CDR1 is MNHEY, CDR2 SVGAGI, per germline. The CDR3 has 14 residues. J lost 3 bases, V lost 2 bases, and 3 bases had no gene match. The CDR3 DNA reads as TGTGCCAGCAGTTACCCCGACAGGGGCTACGAGCAGTACTTC. The encoded protein is CASSYPDRGYEQYF.

This clonotype showed up just a few times. The V gene is TRBV4-1, the J gene TRBJ2-1; 8 bases fit TRBD1. The length of the CDR3 is 16 residues. Trimming cost V 4 bases and J 6 bases; bases outside gene matches: 11. Per the germline V gene, CDR1 is MGHRA and CDR2 is YSYEKL. In nucleotides, the CDR3 is TGCGCCAGCAGCCCTAGACAGGGGAGCCCGATCAATGAGCAGTTCTTC. Translating gives CASSPRQGSPINEQFF.

The chain couples TRBV7-3 to TRBJ2-2; unclear D gene. V was cut by 2 bases and J by 7 bases, with 8 bases left in between. Looked up from germline, CDR1 is SGHTA and CDR2 is FQGTGA. The CDR3 is 13 residues long. In DNA, the CDR3 is TGTGCCAGCAGCTTATTGCCTATCGGGGAGCTGTTTTTT. Protein product: CASSLLPIGELFF.

The chain carries TRBV5-5 and TRBJ1-5; 8 bases line up with TRBD1. Germline trimming cut 1 base from V and 2 bases from J; bases unmatched to any gene: 8. The CDR3 extends over 17 amino acids. CDR1 and CDR2 from the germline V gene are SGHKS and YYEKEE (reference sequence). This CDR3 is CASSLWQGAMGNQPQHF. CDR3 coding DNA: TGTGCCAGCAGCTTGTGGCAGGGGGCGATGGGCAATCAGCCCCAGCATTTT.

The J gene is TRBJ2-2, the V gene TRBV5-4; the D call may be TRBD1 or TRBD2 (5 bases each). Trimming took 4 bases from V and 1 from J, leaving 11 bases between them. CDR3 length equals 15 residues. Germline lookup yields CDR1 SGHNT and CDR2 YYREEE (reference sequence). CDR3 sequence: CASSQGRMNTGELFF. The CDR3 DNA reads TGTGCCAGCAGCCAGGGACGGATGAACACCGGGGAGCTGTTTTTT.

This clonotype was recorded a few times. This chain connects TRBV19 to TRBJ1-2; tentative D call: TRBD1 (6 bases). Germline CDR1 LNHDA, CDR2 SQIVND (reference sequence). Trimming pared 5 bases from V and 8 bases from J, leaving 9 bases between. This CDR3 comprises 11 residues. This CDR3 is CASSYRDGYTF. The CDR3 nucleotides are TGTGCCAGTAGTTACAGGGACGGCTACACCTTC. The complete variable domain, with remaining parts taken from reference TRBV19 and TRBJ1-2, reads DGGITQSPKYLFRKEGQNVTLSCEQNLNHDAMYWYRQDPGQGLRLIYYSQIVNDFQKGDIAEGYSVSREKKESFPLTVTSAQKNPTAFYLCASSYRDGYTFGSGTRLTVV.

This clonotype has just a few counts. V is TRBV30 and J is TRBJ2-2; D remains unclear. Trimming shortened V by 5 bases and J by 1 base, and 11 bases separated the two germline ends. This CDR3 contains 14 residues. Germline CDR1 reads GTSNPN; CDR2 reads SVGIG (reference sequence). CDR3 amino acids: CAWGLDGNTGELFF. Here the CDR3 DNA reads TGTGCCTGGGGCCTGGACGGGAACACCGGGGAGCTGTTTTTT.

A few counts support this clonotype. This chain connects TRBV18 to TRBJ1-2, with unresolved D. The length of the CDR3 is 14 residues. Germline values: CDR1 KGHSH, CDR2 LQKENI. Trimming stripped 3 bases from V and 1 base from J, with 9 bases between. The CDR3: CASSPPADNYGYTF. CDR3 DNA: TGTGCCAGCTCACCCCCCGCAGATAACTATGGCTACACCTTC. Drawing the rest from reference TRBV18 and TRBJ1-2, the complete variable domain is NAGVMQNPRHLVRRRGQEARLRCSPMKGHSHVYWYRQLPEEGLKFMVYLQKENIIDESGMPKERFSAEFPKEGPSILRIQQVVRGDSAAYFCASSPPADNYGYTFGSGTRLTVV.

There are a few counts of this clonotype. V is TRBV4-1 and J is TRBJ2-5; 11 nucleotides match TRBD1. This CDR3 is built from 16 residues. In germline, CDR1 is MGHRA, CDR2 YSYEKL. J was trimmed by 2 bases and V by 0 bases; bases with no gene match: 2. For the CDR3, the DNA is TGCGCCAGCAGCCAAGACGGGACAGGGGGACAAGAGACCCAGTACTTC. This encodes CASSQDGTGGQETQYF.

This chain connects TRBV30 to TRBJ2-2; 7 nucleotides line up with TRBD1. Trimming cost V 1 base and J 3 bases; bases outside gene matches: 5. Germline lookup yields CDR1 GTSNPN and CDR2 SVGIG (reference sequence). CDR3 length equals 15 residues. The CDR3 region has the DNA TGTGCCTGGAGTGGAAGAGACAGGGACACCGGGGAGCTGTTTTTT. Residues: CAWSGRDRDTGELFF.

This clonotype was detected a few times. One end of the junction fails to match germline, which may point to a read error. The chain has TRBV7-9 and TRBJ1-2; D might be TRBD1 (5 bases). This CDR3 has 13 amino acids. Per germline, CDR1 SEHNR and CDR2 FQNEAQ (reference sequence). CDR3 coding DNA: TGTGCCAGCAGCTTAGGCGGGGGTGACCGCTACACTTTC. Translation: CASSLGGGDRYTF.

V gene TRBV6-2 or TRBV6-3 combines with J gene TRBJ2-3, with TRBD2 matching over 8 bases. V shed 8 bases and J 6 bases; nucleotides not matched to a gene: 10. CDR3 length: 14 residues. CDR1 is MNHEY and CDR2 is SVGEGT in the germline V gene. The CDR3 is CASSLAGTQDTQYF. In nucleotides, the CDR3 is TGTGCCAGCTCTTTAGCGGGGACTCAGGATACGCAGTATTTT.

The chain is built from TRBV20-1 and TRBJ2-3; the match to TRBD2 covers 8 bases. V shed 0 bases, J shed 6 bases, and the junction held 11 bases outside the gene matches. The CDR3 totals 16 residues. CDR1 is DFQATT and CDR2 is SNEGSKA in the germline V gene (reference sequence). CDR3 nucleotides: TGCAGTGCTAGAGATATAGGGAGCGGGAGTGGCGATACGCAGTATTTT. Its translation is CSARDIGSGSGDTQYF.

This chain joins TRBV29-1 and TRBJ1-2, with TRBD1 identical over 10 bases. Germline values: CDR1 SQVTM, CDR2 ANQGSEA. V lost 5 bases, J lost 2 bases, and 5 bases stayed unmatched. This CDR3 has 14 amino acids. CDR3 region: CSVPRTGGNYGYTF. CDR3 coding DNA: TGCAGCGTTCCTCGGACAGGGGGGAACTATGGCTACACCTTC.